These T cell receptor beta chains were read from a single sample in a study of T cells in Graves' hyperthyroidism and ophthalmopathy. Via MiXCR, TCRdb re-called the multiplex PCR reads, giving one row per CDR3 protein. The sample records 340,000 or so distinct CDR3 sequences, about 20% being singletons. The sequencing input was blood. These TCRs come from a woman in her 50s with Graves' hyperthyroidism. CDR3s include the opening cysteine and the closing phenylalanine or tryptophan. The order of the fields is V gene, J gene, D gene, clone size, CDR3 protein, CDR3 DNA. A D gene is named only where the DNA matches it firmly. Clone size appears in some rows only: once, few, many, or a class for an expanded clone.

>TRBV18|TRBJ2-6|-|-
CASSSTFVSVEFANVLTF
TGTGCCAGCTCATCCACCTTTGTCTCTGTAGAGTTTGCCAACGTCCTGACTTTC
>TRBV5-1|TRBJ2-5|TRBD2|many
CASSLAPSGTQETQYF
TGCGCCAGCAGCTTGGCCCCTAGCGGAACACAAGAGACCCAGTACTTC
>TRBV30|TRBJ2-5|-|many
CAWIADQETQYF
TGTGCCTGGATAGCGGACCAAGAGACCCAGTACTTC
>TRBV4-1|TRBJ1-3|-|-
CASSFSVGGGGNTIYF
TGCGCCAGCAGCTTCAGCGTGGGGGGGGGAGGAAACACCATATATTTT
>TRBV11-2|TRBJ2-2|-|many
CASSLARRIVGTGELFF
TGTGCCAGCAGCTTAGCCCGACGGATCGTCGGCACCGGGGAGCTGTTTTTT
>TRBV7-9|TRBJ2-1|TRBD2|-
CASSPHASGKEEQFF
TGTGCCAGCAGCCCACATGCTAGCGGGAAAGAGGAGCAGTTCTTC
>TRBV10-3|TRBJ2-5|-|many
CAISLNGAETQYF
TGTGCCATCAGTCTCAACGGAGCAGAGACCCAGTACTTC
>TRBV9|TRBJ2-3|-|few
CASSAYEEDTQYF
TGTGCCAGCAGCGCGTATGAGGAAGATACGCAGTATTTT
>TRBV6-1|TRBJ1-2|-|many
CASRRDTARFGYTF
TGTGCCAGCAGAAGAGACACGGCTAGATTCGGCTACACCTTC
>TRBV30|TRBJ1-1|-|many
CAWRGAGWDTEAFF
TGTGCCTGGAGAGGAGCAGGGTGGGACACTGAAGCTTTCTTT
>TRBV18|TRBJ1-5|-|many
CASSPGVDQPQHF
TGTGCCAGCTCACCGGGGGTGGATCAGCCCCAGCATTTT
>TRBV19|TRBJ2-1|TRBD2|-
CASSMGTSGNNEQFF
TGTGCCAGTAGTATGGGGACTAGCGGGAACAATGAGCAGTTCTTC
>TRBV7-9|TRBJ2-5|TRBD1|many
CASSPRDSQETQYF
TGTGCCAGCAGCCCACGGGACAGTCAAGAGACCCAGTACTTC
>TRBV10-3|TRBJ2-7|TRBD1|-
CAIGTSWTGFSYEQYF
TGTGCCATCGGCACCAGCTGGACAGGTTTTTCCTACGAGCAGTACTTC
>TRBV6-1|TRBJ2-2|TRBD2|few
CASTRRGDPGATGELFF
TGTGCCAGCACCCGCCGGGGGGACCCCGGCGCTACCGGGGAGCTGTTTTTT
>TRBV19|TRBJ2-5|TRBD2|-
CASRTRGGTSGEGQETQYF
TGTGCCAGTAGGACCCGAGGTGGGACTAGCGGGGAGGGGCAAGAGACCCAGTACTTC
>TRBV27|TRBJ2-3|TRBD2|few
CASSLIAGGPTDTQYF
TGTGCCAGCAGTTTAATAGCGGGGGGGCCCACAGATACGCAGTATTTT
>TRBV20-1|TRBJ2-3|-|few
CSATDQPGTPNTQYF
TGCAGTGCTACCGACCAGCCGGGGACTCCTAATACGCAGTATTTT
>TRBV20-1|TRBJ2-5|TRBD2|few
CSALAGGIETQYF
TGCAGTGCCCTCGCGGGGGGAATAGAGACCCAGTACTTC
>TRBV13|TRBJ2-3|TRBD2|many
CASSSGLAGVADTQYF
TGTGCCAGCAGCTCGGGACTAGCGGGAGTAGCAGATACGCAGTATTTT
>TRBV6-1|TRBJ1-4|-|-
CASSPTGSTNEKLFF
TGTGCCAGCAGTCCCACAGGGTCAACTAATGAAAAACTGTTTTTT
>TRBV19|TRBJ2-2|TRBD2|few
CASSVVGAGGLGTGELFF
TGTGCCAGTAGTGTGGTTGGAGCGGGAGGGCTCGGCACCGGGGAGCTGTTTTTT
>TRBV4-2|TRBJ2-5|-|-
CASSQLSHQETQYF
TGTGCCAGCAGCCAATTGAGCCATCAAGAGACCCAGTACTTC
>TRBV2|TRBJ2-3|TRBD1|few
CASSVTAGGIDTQYF
TGTGCCAGCAGTGTAACGGCAGGGGGCATAGATACGCAGTATTTT